The T cell receptor beta chain under discussion was sequenced for a study of T cell changes during pregnancy in multiple sclerosis. Sequencing was performed with immunoSEQ multiplex PCR; in TCRdb, only in-frame clones are kept and a portion is missing. The sample records over 80,000 clones, approximately 90% being singletons. The clonotype was recovered from a female donor in good health, enrolled as a control in a pregnancy study. The sequenced sample was peripheral blood, obtained in the second trimester of pregnancy.

The CDR3 region has the DNA TGTGCCAGCATGTCGGCTAGCGGGAGGGAGGGGCAGTTCTTC. Translation gives CASMSASGREGQFF. V and J are TRBV28 and TRBJ2-1; 12 nucleotides line up with TRBD2. V was pared by 7 bases and J by 12 bases, with 10 bases of the junction left unmatched. Germline V gene sequence: CDR1 MDHEN, CDR2 SYDVKM. The length of the CDR3 is 14 residues.